This T cell receptor beta chain is drawn from a study of vaccination effects on CD4 cells after COVID-19. Study summary: A couple of convalescent patients each provided a sample, at 16 days and at one week before vaccination.

Points on this clone: The antigen remains undetermined.

Here immunoSEQ multiplex PCR was the method, and the copy in TCRdb shows in-frame clones only, minus some. The sample yields under 50,000 clones, roughly 80% seen once. Per germline, CDR1 MNHEY and CDR2 SVGAGI. The CDR3 contains 16 residues. Deletions cut 0 bases from V and 0 bases from J, with 8 bases between. Culture proceeded for approximately 10 days, and CD4+ T cells were then isolated. V and J are TRBV6-5 and TRBJ1-4; no clear D gene. Sequencing used CD4+ T cells from PBMCs cultured without peptide, obtained before COVID-19 vaccination. This receptor was obtained from a human donor who had a prior SARS-CoV-2 infection. CDR3 residues: CASSYSPDPTNEKLFF. The CDR3 DNA is TGTGCCAGCAGTTACTCGCCAGATCCAACTAATGAAAAACTGTTTTTT.